The 23 T cell receptor beta chains below all came from one sample that was sequenced in a study of human T cells and chemical hapten exposure. Time point given: pre-sensitization, week 0. Treatment noted: therapeutic diphenylcyclopropenone sensitization with weekly scalp DPC. TCRdb recomputed calls from the RACE reads with MiXCR, one row per CDR3 protein. This sample has about 290,000 distinct CDR3 sequences; approximately 8% occur once, and the top ten carry 1.2%. The sample in question was whole blood, obtained in connection with sensitization to the hapten diphenylcyclopropenone (DPC). The receptor set was obtained from a man in his late teens or twenties with alopecia areata. Some clones in this sample may be carry-over from other donors' samples.

V gene TRBV6-5 combines with J gene TRBJ2-7, with D possibly being TRBD1 or TRBD2 (5 bases each). Per the germline V gene, CDR1 is MNHEY and CDR2 is SVGAGI. The CDR3 has 14 residues. V was trimmed by 6 bases and J by 5 bases, leaving 17 bases between them. In nucleotides, the CDR3 is TGTGCCAGCAGACGGACCTCCAGGGAGAACGAGCAGTACGTC. Translated: CASRRTSRENEQYV.

This clonotype has more than one count but fewer than ten. V is TRBV4-2 and J is TRBJ1-1; a weak D match, TRBD1 (5 bases). Trimming removed 0 bases from V and 4 bases from J, with 12 bases in between. The CDR3 length is 15 residues. Germline loops: CDR1 LGHNA, CDR2 YNFKEQ. CDR3 DNA sequence: TGTGCCAGCAGCCAAGAAACTCCAGGGAGCACTGAAGCTTTCTTT. This gives the protein CASSQETPGSTEAFF.

The gene calls are TRBV29-1 and TRBJ2-5; a weak D match, TRBD2 (6 bases). With 2 bases removed from V and 5 bases from J, the gap between germline ends came to 12 bases. The CDR3 contains 13 residues. The V gene's germline CDR1 is SQVTM and CDR2 ANQGSEA. The CDR3 protein is CSVESGDAETQYF. The CDR3 nucleotides are TGCAGCGTTGAATCGGGGGATGCGGAGACCCAGTACTTC. Full variable domain (outside the CDR3, taken from reference TRBV29-1 and TRBJ2-5): SAVISQKPSRDICQRGTSLTIQCQVDSQVTMMFWYRQQPGQSLTLIATANQGSEATYESGFVIDKFPISRPNLTFSTLTVSNMSPEDSSIYLCSVESGDAETQYFGPGTRLLVL.

This clonotype was seen repeatedly, ten times or more. This chain joins TRBV7-8 and TRBJ1-4; D is undetermined. Per germline, CDR1 SGHVS and CDR2 FQNEAQ. The CDR3 runs 15 residues. V dropped 6 bases and J dropped 0 bases, with 11 bases sitting between them. CDR3 nucleotides: TGTGCCAGCAGGACTCAAATTGCAACTAATGAAAAACTGTTTTTT. It codes for CASRTQIATNEKLFF.

This chain connects TRBV7-2 to TRBJ2-1; the D is unclear. The V end lost 0 bases, the J end lost 9 bases, and 15 bases lay between the germline ends. The CDR3 is 15 residues long. CDR1 and CDR2 from the germline V gene are SGHTA and FQGNSA. The CDR3 bases are TGTGCCAGCAGCTTAGCGAGACTCCTCCGAAGTGAGCAGTTCTTC. It specifies CASSLARLLRSEQFF.

This clonotype was detected a few times. The chain links TRBV5-1 to TRBJ1-5; 8 bases line up with TRBD1. CDR1 SGHRS and CDR2 YFSETQ come from the germline V gene. CDR3 length: 14 residues. The V and J ends lost 6 bases and 6 bases, in that order; junction bases with no gene match: 8. DNA for the CDR3: TGCGCCAGCACGGGCAGGGGGCGCGTTCAGCCCCAGCATTTT. Amino acid sequence: CASTGRGRVQPQHF. Full variable domain (outside the CDR3, taken from reference TRBV5-1 and TRBJ1-5): KAGVTQTPRYLIKTRGQQVTLSCSPISGHRSVSWYQQTPGQGLQFLFEYFSETQRNKGNFPGRFSGRQFSNSRSEMNVSTLELGDSALYLCASTGRGRVQPQHFGDGTRLSIL.

In this sample, this clonotype turned up many times. This chain uses TRBV2 with TRBJ1-1; D remains unclear. The CDR3 sequence is 12 residues long. The germline V gene has CDR1 SNHLY and CDR2 FYNNEI. Trimming pared 2 bases from V and 7 bases from J, leaving 8 bases between. CDR3 sequence (DNA): TGTGCCAGCAGTGAAAGGAGAATTGAAGCTTTCTTT. It encodes CASSERRIEAFF.

In this sample, this clonotype turned up a few times. The CDR3 reads CASSSQPGTEGSETQYF. The DNA for the CDR3 is TGCGCCAGCAGCTCCCAGCCCGGGACAGAAGGTTCCGAGACCCAGTACTTC. The V call is TRBV4-1, the J call TRBJ2-5; 7 nucleotides line up with TRBD1. Germline values: CDR1 MGHRA, CDR2 YSYEKL. V was clipped by 5 bases and J by 5 bases; unmatched bases: 17. This CDR3 comprises 17 residues.

In this sample, this clonotype turned up a few times. The chain couples TRBV28 to TRBJ2-7; D unclear. The CDR3 extends over 12 amino acids. The V end was cut by 6 bases, the J end by 3 bases, with 9 bases between. CDR1 and CDR2 (germline): MDHEN, SYDVKM. The CDR3 loop reads CASSPHIYEQYV. Here the CDR3 DNA reads TGTGCCAGCAGCCCACATATCTACGAGCAGTACGTC.

This clonotype was seen only a few times. V gene TRBV7-6 combines with J gene TRBJ1-2, with D tentatively TRBD1 (6 bases). Germline loops: CDR1 SGHVS, CDR2 FNYEAQ. This CDR3 contains 15 residues. Trimming removed 0 bases at V and 4 bases at J, with 12 bases between. In DNA, the CDR3 is TGTGCCAGCAGCTTAGCTTCGGGGGGCTTCTATGGCTACACCTTC. It specifies CASSLASGGFYGYTF. The variable domain in full, with the rest retrieved from reference TRBV7-6 and TRBJ1-2, is GAGVSQSPRYKVTKRGQDVALRCDPISGHVSLYWYRQALGQGPEFLTYFNYEAQQDKSGLPNDRFSAERPEGSISTLTIQRTEQRDSAMYRCASSLASGGFYGYTFGSGTRLTVV.

This clonotype was counted a few times. V usage is TRBV10-3 and J usage is TRBJ2-5; the match to TRBD1 covers 8 bases. The CDR3 extends over 14 amino acids. The V and J ends lost 2 bases and 5 bases, in that order; junction bases with no gene match: 4. Germline assignment: CDR1 ENHRY and CDR2 SYGVKD. The CDR3 sequence: CAISETGGRETQYF. DNA for the CDR3: TGTGCCATCAGTGAGACAGGGGGTCGTGAGACCCAGTACTTC.

This clonotype was counted a few times. The chain combines TRBV6-5 with TRBJ2-3, with TRBD1 identical over 10 bases. Germline V CDR1 and CDR2: MNHEY, SVGAGI. Trimming at V came to 10 bases and at J to 3 bases, leaving 13 bases not matched to a gene. This CDR3 spans 16 amino acids. CDR3 sequence: CATTGQGTGVTDTQYF. The CDR3 DNA is TGTGCCACCACGGGTCAAGGGACAGGGGTAACAGATACGCAGTATTTT.

Note on this clonotype: One end of the junction fails to match germline, which may point to a read error. The V gene is TRBV28, the J gene TRBJ1-6; D call uncertain. The CDR3 runs to 13 residues. The V gene's germline CDR1 is MDHEN and CDR2 SYDVKM. The CDR3 DNA reads as TGTACCAGCAGTTTAATCACGTATTCACCCCTCCACTTT. This gives the protein CTSSLITYSPLHF.

In this sample, this clonotype turned up many times. The chain employs TRBV2 and TRBJ1-2; TRBD1 matches at 8 bases. The CDR3 contains 12 residues. The germline gives CDR1 SNHLY, CDR2 FYNNEI. The V and J ends lost 6 bases and 6 bases, in that order; junction bases with no gene match: 3. CDR3 residues: CASSQTGDGYTF. The CDR3 DNA reads TGTGCCAGCAGCCAGACAGGGGATGGCTACACCTTC.

This clonotype occurred a few times. At one end, the junction sequence differs from germline, possibly due to a read error. J is TRBJ2-5 and V is TRBV7-2; D is unclear. The CDR3 runs to 13 residues. Germline V lookup: CDR1 SGHTA, CDR2 FQGNSA. In DNA, the CDR3 is TGTGTCAGCAGCTTACCCGGACAAGAGACCCAGTACTTC. Its protein is CVSSLPGQETQYF. The full variable domain, its missing parts supplied by reference TRBV7-2 and TRBJ2-5, is GAGVSQSPSNKVTEKGKDVELRCDPISGHTALYWYRQSLGQGLEFLIYFQGNSAPDKSGLPSDRFSAERTGGSVSTLTIQRTQQEDSAVYLCVSSLPGQETQYFGPGTRLLVL.

This clonotype was counted ten times or more. This chain links TRBV15 with TRBJ1-2, with a weak D call TRBD1 (6 bases). CDR3 length: 16 amino acids. The germline V and J ends were trimmed by 0 bases and 4 bases, with 15 bases remaining between them. Germline values: CDR1 LNHNV, CDR2 YYDKDF (reference sequence). CDR3 in amino acids: CATSRDYGGPGYGYTF. As DNA, the CDR3 is TGTGCCACCAGCAGAGATTATGGGGGCCCAGGCTATGGCTACACCTTC.

In its sample, this clonotype was seen a few times. V usage is TRBV3-1 and J usage is TRBJ2-5, with 9 positions matching TRBD1. The CDR3 is 16 residues long. Germline CDR1 reads LGHDT; CDR2 reads YNNKEL (reference sequence). V was clipped by 5 bases and J by 2 bases; unmatched bases: 9. CDR3 protein: CASSGLPGQGQETQYF. CDR3 nucleotides: TGTGCCAGCAGCGGATTACCGGGACAGGGACAAGAGACCCAGTACTTC.

V gene TRBV6-2 or TRBV6-3 combines with J gene TRBJ1-5; possible D gene TRBD1, 6 bases. Trimming removed 4 bases from V and 0 bases from J, with 22 bases in between. Germline assignment: CDR1 MNHEY and CDR2 SVGEGT. The CDR3 is made up of 19 amino acids. This chain's CDR3 is CASSFASNWGHSSNQPQHF. Written as DNA, the CDR3 is TGTGCCAGCAGTTTCGCTTCGAATTGGGGACACTCTAGCAATCAGCCCCAGCATTTT.

This clonotype was recorded many times. This chain joins TRBV4-3 and TRBJ2-7, with D perhaps matching TRBD2 (6 bases). V lost 2 bases, J lost 6 bases, and 14 bases lay in between. This CDR3 has 14 amino acids. Germline assignment: CDR1 LGHNA and CDR2 YSLEER. Written as DNA, the CDR3 is TGCGCCAGCAGCCAATCAGCCGGAGGGGCCGAGCAGTACTTC. Protein: CASSQSAGGAEQYF.

In its sample, this clonotype was seen a few times. The chain employs TRBV5-1 and TRBJ2-7, with D possibly being TRBD2 (6 bases). Trimming removed 0 bases at V and 5 bases at J, with 12 bases between. Germline-derived CDR1 and CDR2 are SGHRS and YFSETQ. CDR3 length equals 14 residues. The CDR3 nucleotides read TGCGCCAGCAGCTTGGGTCTAGCGTTAAACGAGCAGTACTTC. The encoded protein is CASSLGLALNEQYF.

The V call is TRBV7-2, the J call TRBJ2-5; perhaps TRBD2 as D (5 bases). V shed 8 bases and J shed 2 bases, with 15 bases lying between them. The length of the CDR3 is 14 residues. Germline assignment: CDR1 SGHTA and CDR2 FQGNSA. CDR3 region: CASSIIREQETQYF. For the CDR3, the DNA is TGTGCCAGCTCAATTATACGGGAACAAGAGACCCAGTACTTC.

This clonotype was observed at least ten times. This rearrangement joins TRBV28 to TRBJ1-6, with a tentative D call TRBD1 (6 bases). The CDR3 sequence is 13 residues long. V lost 2 bases and J lost 13, with 12 bases in between. From germline, CDR1 is MDHEN and CDR2 SYDVKM. CDR3 region: CASSLGGAKPLHF. The CDR3 nucleotides are TGTGCCAGCAGTTTAGGGGGGGCTAAGCCCCTCCACTTT. Combining the CDR3 with reference TRBV28 and TRBJ1-6 gives the whole variable domain DVKVTQSSRYLVKRTGEKVFLECVQDMDHENMFWYRQDPGLGLRLIYFSYDVKMKEKGDIPEGYSVSREKKERFSLILESASTNQTSMYLCASSLGGAKPLHFGNGTRLTVT.

This clonotype was observed many times. The chain employs TRBV29-1 and TRBJ1-4; D not certain. Trimming left V 6 bases short and J 0 bases short, with 8 bases between. The CDR3 runs to 13 residues. Germline CDR1 is SQVTM and CDR2 is ANQGSEA. For the CDR3, the DNA is TGCAGCGTCGCGGCCGCAACTAATGAAAAACTGTTTTTT. Its protein product is CSVAAATNEKLFF.